This T cell receptor (beta chain) was sequenced during a study of Tregs in tolerant kidney transplant recipients. In the study overall: Mixed chimerism was transient after nonmyeloablative marrow transplants from related graft donors.

The data were produced by immunoSEQ multiplex PCR, yet TCRdb's version contains in-frame clones alone and is incomplete. The sample table includes under 55,000 clones. Regarding the study as a whole: Validation in larger populations is needed because few patients were studied.

The germline V gene has CDR1 KGHSH and CDR2 LQKENI. The CDR3 loop spans 14 amino acids. Points on this clone: The antigen remains unidentified. The observed sequence ends 3 residues before the CDR3 terminus, with the missing tail filled in from the germline J gene.

This chain links TRBV18 with TRBJ2-3, with 12 positions matching TRBD2. This specimen consisted of CD4+ T cells from blood, obtained before the transplant. The clonotype comes from a human donor who received a combined kidney and bone marrow transplant. CDR3 amino acids: CASSPRLAGETQYF. CDR3 DNA (partial): TGTGCCAGCTCACCAAGACTAGCGGGGGAAACG.